These T cell receptor beta chains were read from a single sample in a study of Ad26.COV2.S vaccination and SARS-CoV-2 variants. The method was immunoSEQ multiplex PCR; TCRdb's version includes in-frame clones alone and lacks a portion of them. This table has roughly 300,000 clones, roughly 89% appearing once. The sequences come from peripheral blood, collected in a trial of Ad26.COV2.S vaccine versus placebo. These receptors originate from a person between 18 and 60 years old who received the Ad26.COV2.S COVID-19 vaccine or a placebo. The CDR3 runs from the conserved cysteine through the conserved F or W. Fields, in order: CDR3 length, J gene, clone size, D gene, V gene, CDR3 DNA, CDR3 protein. D genes are given only for firm matches. Clone size is shown for a subset of rows, as once, few, many or a class of expanded clone.

14,TRBJ1-4,NA,NA,TRBV2,TGTGCCAGCAGTGAGAACAGGGCAGGGGAAAAACTGTTTTTT,CASSENRAGEKLFF
15,TRBJ1-1,NA,NA,TRBV3-1/TRBV3-2,TGTGCCAGCAGCCAAGGACTGGCGGGTAACACTGAAGCTTTCTTT,CASSQGLAGNTEAFF
16,TRBJ2-3,NA,TRBD2,TRBV30,TGTGCCTGGAGTAAGGGAATAGCGGGAGCGGGAGATACGCAGTATTTT,CAWSKGIAGAGDTQYF
14,TRBJ2-1,once,TRBD2,TRBV29-1,TGCAGCGTTGACGGGACTAGCTCCTACAATGAGCAGTTCTTC,CSVDGTSSYNEQFF
13,TRBJ2-2,NA,NA,TRBV6-6,TGTGCCAGCAGTTATACCAACACCGGGGAGCTGTTTTTT,CASSYTNTGELFF
14,TRBJ1-5,NA,TRBD1,TRBV19,TGTGCCAGTAGGATCCGGGACAGGGAGCAGCCCCAGCATTTT,CASRIRDREQPQHF
15,TRBJ1-2,NA,NA,TRBV2,TGTGCCAGCAGTGAAGGACAGGTAGCTAACTATGGCTACACCTTC,CASSEGQVANYGYTF
15,TRBJ1-2,NA,NA,TRBV19,TGTGCCAGTCGAACAACGGGGGTCGGGAACTATGGCTACACCTTC,CASRTTGVGNYGYTF
15,TRBJ1-2,NA,NA,TRBV4-1,TGCGCCAGCAGCTCCCGGTCAGGTACTAACTATGGCTACACCTTC,CASSSRSGTNYGYTF
15,TRBJ2-7,NA,TRBD2,TRBV5-1,TGCGCCAGCAGCCGTGGGACTAGCGGGGTGGTTGAGCAGTACTTC,CASSRGTSGVVEQYF
15,TRBJ2-3,NA,NA,TRBV10-3,TGTCCCATCAGTCACATAAACACGACCCTAGATACGCAGTATTTT,CPISHINTTLDTQYF
15,TRBJ1-5,NA,NA,TRBV4-3,TGCGCCAGCAGCCGAGGTCCTGGGGGCAATCAGCCCCAGCATTTT,CASSRGPGGNQPQHF
12,TRBJ1-1,NA,NA,TRBV29-1,TGCAGCGTTGAAGATGGGAGGACTGAAGCTTTCTTT,CSVEDGRTEAFF
15,TRBJ2-5,NA,TRBD2,TRBV14,TGTGCCAGCAGCGATCTGCTAGCGGGTCAAGAGACCCAGTACTTC,CASSDLLAGQETQYF
15,TRBJ2-7,NA,NA,TRBV12-5,TGTGCTAGTGGTTTGGCACAGGGTCCCTCCTACGAGCAGTACTTC,CASGLAQGPSYEQYF
14,TRBJ1-2,few,TRBD1,TRBV25-1,TGTGCCAGCAGTGTGACAGGGGGACCACAGCGCTACACCTTC,CASSVTGGPQRYTF
16,TRBJ2-3,NA,TRBD1,TRBV19,TGTGCCAGTAGTATAGTGCCAGGGGGTAGGGTAGATACGCAGTATTTT,CASSIVPGGRVDTQYF
14,TRBJ1-1,once,TRBD1,TRBV7-3,TGTGCCAGCAGCTTACTCAGGGGGTCCCCTGAAGCTTTCTTT,CASSLLRGSPEAFF
15,TRBJ1-1,once,NA,TRBV6-5,TGTGCCAGCACCCACCGGGGGTGGTACGACACTGAAGCTTTCTTT,CASTHRGWYDTEAFF
11,TRBJ1-2,NA,NA,TRBV2,TGTGCCAGCACAGAGGGCTATGGCTACACCTTC,CASTEGYGYTF
14,TRBJ2-1,NA,TRBD2,TRBV24-1,TGTGCCACCAGGGGGACTAGCGGCTACAATGAGCAGTTCTTC,CATRGTSGYNEQFF
13,TRBJ1-2,NA,NA,TRBV28,TGTGCCAGCCTTCTTGGGGGCGGGTATGGCTACACCTTC,CASLLGGGYGYTF
11,TRBJ2-7,once,NA,TRBV30,TGTGCCTGGAGTGCTGACCCTCCGGCGTACTTC,CAWSADPPAYF
15,TRBJ2-5,NA,TRBD1,TRBV11-2,TGTGCCAGCAGGTTAAATACAGGGGTTCAAGAGACCCAGTACTTC,CASRLNTGVQETQYF
15,TRBJ1-6,NA,NA,TRBV6-5,TGTGCCAGGCTACCGGGCCCACCGAATAATTCACCCCTCCACTTT,CARLPGPPNNSPLHF
18,TRBJ2-3,NA,NA,TRBV9,TGTGCCAGCAGCGTAGAGACCACCTGGGGCGGAGTAACAGATACGCAGTATTTT,CASSVETTWGGVTDTQYF
15,TRBJ2-1,NA,TRBD1,TRBV3-1/TRBV3-2,TGTGCCAGCAGCCGAATCCGGGACAGTTACAATGAGCAGTTCTTC,CASSRIRDSYNEQFF
13,TRBJ2-7,NA,TRBD1,TRBV2,TGTGCCAGCAGCGGGGACAGGGGCTCCGAGCAGTACTTC,CASSGDRGSEQYF
14,TRBJ1-2,NA,NA,TRBV2,TGTGCCAGCAGTGGTAGGCAGGGGATCTATGGCTACACCTTC,CASSGRQGIYGYTF
19,TRBJ2-2,NA,TRBD2,TRBV4-1,TGCGCCAGCAGCCAAGAAGAGGGGCTAGCGGGAGTTGGGACCGGGGAGCTGTTTTTT,CASSQEEGLAGVGTGELFF
12,TRBJ1-1,NA,TRBD1,TRBV3-1/TRBV3-2,TGTGCCAGCAGACCGACAGGGGGATGGGCTTTCTTT,CASRPTGGWAFF
14,TRBJ2-7,NA,TRBD2,TRBV28,TGTGCCAGCAGTTTTAGCGGGAGAGGCTACGAGCAGTACTTC,CASSFSGRGYEQYF
18,TRBJ2-1,NA,NA,TRBV12-2,TGTGCAAGTCGCTTAGGTGAAGCGGGAGGGAGGGTCTACAATGAGCAGTTCTTC,CASRLGEAGGRVYNEQFF
12,TRBJ1-1,NA,NA,TRBV20-1,TGCAGTGCTAGTTTGCAGGGTTGGGACGCTTTCTTT,CSASLQGWDAFF
13,TRBJ2-5,NA,NA,TRBV11-2,TGTGCCAGCAGCTTTTGGGATCCGGAGACCCAGTACTTC,CASSFWDPETQYF
15,TRBJ2-5,NA,NA,TRBV7-6,TGTGCCAGCAGCCCCCAGGTGGGGGTAGCTGAGACCCAGTACTTC,CASSPQVGVAETQYF
19,TRBJ2-3,NA,NA,TRBV24-1,TGTGCCACCAGTGATTTGAGTTCGGGTAGGGCTAGTCGTGTAGATACGCAGTATTTT,CATSDLSSGRASRVDTQYF
13,TRBJ2-2,NA,NA,TRBV10-3,TGTGCCATCAGTGTGGCCCTTCCCGGGGAGCTGTTTTTT,CAISVALPGELFF
14,TRBJ1-5,NA,NA,TRBV7-9,TGTGCCAGCAGCTTAGAAAGCGTTCATCAGCCCCAGCATTTT,CASSLESVHQPQHF
18,TRBJ1-6,NA,NA,TRBV27,TGTGCCAGCAGTCTAACGCATTCAGGGAGCTCCTATAATTCACCCCTCCACTTT,CASSLTHSGSSYNSPLHF
14,TRBJ2-5,NA,TRBD2,TRBV28,TGTGCCAGCAGTCATAGCGGGGGAGAAGAGACCCAGTACTTC,CASSHSGGEETQYF
18,TRBJ2-2,NA,NA,TRBV5-1,TGCGCCAGCAGCTTGGCATCAGGGGTCTACTTGGGGACCGGGGAGCTGTTTTTT,CASSLASGVYLGTGELFF
13,TRBJ2-3,NA,NA,TRBV27,TGTGCCAGCAGCGGGACTCAACCCTCCACGCAGTATTTT,CASSGTQPSTQYF
16,TRBJ2-5,NA,TRBD2,TRBV19,TGTGCCAGTAGCATGAATGGGGGAGGGGAACAAGAGACCCAGTACTTC,CASSMNGGGEQETQYF
15,TRBJ2-1,NA,TRBD2,TRBV27,TGTGCCAGCAGTTCTGGACTAGCCCTTTCCCATGAGCAGTTCTTC,CASSSGLALSHEQFF
14,TRBJ1-4,NA,TRBD1,TRBV11-2,TGTGCCAGCAGCCCGACAGGGGAGAATGAAAAACTGTTTTTT,CASSPTGENEKLFF
12,TRBJ2-7,once,NA,TRBV24-1,TGTGCCACCACCCAGAGAAGGTACGAGCAGTACTTC,CATTQRRYEQYF
14,TRBJ2-7,NA,TRBD1,TRBV15,TGTGCCACCAGCAGCGGGACAGGGGACTACGAGCAGTACTTC,CATSSGTGDYEQYF
16,TRBJ1-2,NA,TRBD1,TRBV5-5,TGTGCCAGCAGCTTCGGGGGACAGAGAGGCTACTATGGCTACACCTTC,CASSFGGQRGYYGYTF